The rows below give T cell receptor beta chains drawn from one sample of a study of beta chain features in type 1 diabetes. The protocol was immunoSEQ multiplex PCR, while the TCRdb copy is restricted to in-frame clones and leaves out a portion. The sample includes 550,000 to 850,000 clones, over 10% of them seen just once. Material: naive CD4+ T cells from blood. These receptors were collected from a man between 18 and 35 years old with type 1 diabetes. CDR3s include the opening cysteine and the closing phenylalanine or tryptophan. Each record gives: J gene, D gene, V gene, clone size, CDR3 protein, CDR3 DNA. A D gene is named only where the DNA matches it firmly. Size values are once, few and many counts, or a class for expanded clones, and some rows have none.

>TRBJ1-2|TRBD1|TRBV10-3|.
CAISRDRVDYGYTF
TGTGCCATCAGTCGGGACAGGGTAGACTATGGCTACACCTTC
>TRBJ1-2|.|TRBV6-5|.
CASSFDLAAHYGYTF
TGTGCCAGCAGTTTCGATTTGGCGGCGCACTATGGCTACACCTTC
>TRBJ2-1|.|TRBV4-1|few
CASSQVSYEQFF
TGCGCCAGCAGCCAAGTCTCATATGAGCAGTTCTTC
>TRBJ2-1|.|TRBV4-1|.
CASSQAIRSLTLQFF
TGCGCCAGCAGCCAAGCGATTAGATCCCTTACGTTGCAGTTCTTC
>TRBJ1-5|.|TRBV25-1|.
CASSEFSNQPQHF
TGTGCCAGCAGTGAATTTAGCAATCAGCCCCAGCATTTT
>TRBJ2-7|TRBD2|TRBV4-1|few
CASSQDSSGTSSYEQYF
TGCGCCAGCAGCCAAGATTCTAGCGGGACGAGCTCCTACGAGCAGTACTTC
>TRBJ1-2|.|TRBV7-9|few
CASSLSGATSYGYTF
TGTGCCAGCAGCTTGTCCGGGGCCACGTCCTATGGCTACACCTTC
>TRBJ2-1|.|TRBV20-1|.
CSARAALGQFF
TGCAGTGCGCGGGCCGCCCTCGGGCAGTTCTTC
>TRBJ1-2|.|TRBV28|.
CASTFGQGNYGYTF
TGTGCCAGCACTTTCGGGCAGGGGAACTATGGCTACACCTTC
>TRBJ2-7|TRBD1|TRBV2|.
CASSVGRWTGNSRQYF
TGTGCCAGCAGTGTTGGTCGCTGGACAGGTAATTCAAGGCAGTACTTC
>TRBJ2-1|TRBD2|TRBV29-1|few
CSVGVAGGTEQFF
TGCAGCGTTGGGGTAGCGGGGGGAACTGAGCAGTTCTTC
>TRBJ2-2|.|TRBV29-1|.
CSVEVSTTRSTGELFF
TGCAGCGTTGAAGTCAGCACTACACGATCCACCGGGGAGCTGTTTTTT
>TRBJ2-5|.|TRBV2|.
CASRALVGETQYF
TGTGCCAGCAGAGCATTGGTCGGGGAGACCCAGTACTTC
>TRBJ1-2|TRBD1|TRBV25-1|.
CASSGQGNYGYTF
TGTGCCAGCAGCGGACAGGGAAACTATGGCTACACCTTC
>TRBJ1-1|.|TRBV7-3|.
CASKGGTEAFF
TGTGCCTCGAAGGGCGGGACTGAAGCTTTCTTT
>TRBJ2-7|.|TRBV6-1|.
CASSEAVSFYEQYF
TGTGCCAGCAGTGAAGCGGTCAGCTTCTACGAGCAGTACTTC
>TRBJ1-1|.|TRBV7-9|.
CASSTGTAAPREAFF
TGTGCCAGCAGCACTGGGACGGCGGCCCCCCGTGAAGCTTTCTTT
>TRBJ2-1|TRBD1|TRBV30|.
CAWNSGTGVSYNEQFF
TGTGCCTGGAACAGCGGGACAGGGGTATCCTACAATGAGCAGTTCTTC
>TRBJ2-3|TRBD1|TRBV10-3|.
CAIRDREGTDTQYF
TGTGCCATCAGGGACAGGGAGGGCACAGATACGCAGTATTTT
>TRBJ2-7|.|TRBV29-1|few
CSGGTSYEQYF
TGCAGCGGGGGGACGTCCTACGAGCAGTACTTC